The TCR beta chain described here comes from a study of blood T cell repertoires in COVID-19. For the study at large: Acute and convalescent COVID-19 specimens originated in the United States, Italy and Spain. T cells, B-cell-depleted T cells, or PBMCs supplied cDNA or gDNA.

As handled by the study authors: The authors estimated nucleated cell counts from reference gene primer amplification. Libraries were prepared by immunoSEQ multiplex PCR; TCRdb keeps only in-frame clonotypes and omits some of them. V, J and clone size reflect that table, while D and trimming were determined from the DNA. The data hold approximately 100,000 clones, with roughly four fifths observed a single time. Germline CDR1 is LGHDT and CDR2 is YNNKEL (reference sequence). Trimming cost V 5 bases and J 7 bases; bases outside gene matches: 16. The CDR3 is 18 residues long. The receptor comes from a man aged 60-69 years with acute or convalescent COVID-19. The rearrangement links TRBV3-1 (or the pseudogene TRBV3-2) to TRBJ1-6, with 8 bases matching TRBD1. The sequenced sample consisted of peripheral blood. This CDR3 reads CASSDLGQGRIRNSPLHF. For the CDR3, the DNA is TGTGCCAGCAGCGACCTAGGACAGGGTCGGATAAGAAATTCACCCCTCCACTTT.